The 14 T cell receptor beta chains presented below share a single source sample, sequenced in a study of monozygotic twins with inflammatory bowel disease. TCRdb reprocessed the 5' RACE reads, with one entry per CDR3 protein and no DNA. Its clone listing holds approximately 400,000 distinct CDR3 sequences. Sequenced sample: blood. Receptors originate from a human donor with ulcerative colitis or Crohn's disease, or a healthy co-twin of an affected twin (not recorded which).

The rearrangement links TRBV5-1 to TRBJ2-1; TCRdb picks TRBD1, but there is no DNA to check that call. The CDR3 covers 15 residues. Germline V lookup: CDR1 SGHRS, CDR2 YFSETQ. CDR3 residues: CASSLVATGGSEQFF.

The genes are TRBV5-1 and TRBJ2-3; the D call from TCRdb, TRBD2, cannot be confirmed without DNA. The CDR3 sequence is 16 residues long. Looked up from germline, CDR1 is SGHRS and CDR2 is YFSETQ. CDR3 protein: CASSLAGGLTADTQYF.

This sequence joins TRBV20-1 and TRBJ2-3. Germline V lookup: CDR1 DFQATT, CDR2 SNEGSKA (reference sequence). The CDR3 runs to 12 residues. The CDR3 sequence is CSASGVGDTQYF.

V gene TRBV6-4 combines with J gene TRBJ2-5; TCRdb designates TRBD2, a call that cannot be tested without DNA. The germline V gene has CDR1 MRHNA and CDR2 SNTAGT. The CDR3 is 14 residues long. The CDR3 spells CASSDREWKETQYF.

The chain joins TRBV3-1 to TRBJ1-1. The CDR3 loop spans 13 amino acids. Germline V lookup: CDR1 LGHDT, CDR2 YNNKEL (reference sequence). The CDR3 sequence: CASRDLGNTEAFF.

CDR3 region: CASSFRGPTREQYF. The chain joins TRBV5-4 to TRBJ2-7; the D call of TRBD2 rests on TCRdb alone, since no DNA is present to check it. The germline V gene encodes CDR1 SGHNT and CDR2 YYREEE (reference sequence). The CDR3 is 14 amino acids.

The chain is built from TRBV9 and TRBJ1-1. Germline CDR1 SGDLS, CDR2 YYNGEE. CDR3 length: 16 amino acids. The chain's CDR3 is CASSVGLENLNTEAFF. The full variable domain, rest sourced from reference TRBV9 and TRBJ1-1, is DSGVTQTPKHLITATGQRVTLRCSPRSGDLSVYWYQQSLDQGLQFLIQYYNGEERAKGNILERFSAQQFPDLHSELNLSSLELGDSALYFCASSVGLENLNTEAFFGQGTRLTVV.

J is TRBJ2-2 and V is TRBV5-6; there is no DNA to check the TCRdb D call of TRBD2. Germline-derived CDR1 and CDR2 are SGHDT and YYEEEE. There are 15 residues in the CDR3. The CDR3 sequence: CASSPPGLNTGELFF.

The chain is built from TRBV30 and TRBJ2-1; the TCRdb D gene call, TRBD1, has no DNA to confirm it. Germline assignment: CDR1 GTSNPN and CDR2 SVGIG (reference sequence). CDR3 size: 15 residues. CDR3 sequence: CAWIPLAPAYNEQFF.

The CDR3 spells CASSLGVSGAEAFF. The rearrangement uses TRBV5-6 and TRBJ1-1. Germline V gives CDR1 SGHDT, CDR2 YYEEEE. The CDR3 runs to 14 residues.

V gene TRBV20-1 combines with J gene TRBJ2-7; no DNA is available, so the TRBD1 call from TCRdb remains unchecked. Germline CDR1 is DFQATT and CDR2 is SNEGSKA (reference sequence). The CDR3 is 13 residues long. The CDR3 sequence is CSASGSPDYEQYF.

The gene calls are TRBV20-1 and TRBJ1-5; checking the TCRdb D call of TRBD1 is not possible without DNA. Germline V lookup: CDR1 DFQATT, CDR2 SNEGSKA (reference sequence). CDR3 length: 14 amino acids. Here the CDR3 reads CSAREGTGVQPQHF.

The chain links TRBV19 to TRBJ2-4; TCRdb proposes TRBD1, but this gene call is untestable without DNA. This CDR3 is built from 13 residues. Germline V gives CDR1 LNHDA, CDR2 SQIVND (reference sequence). The CDR3 sequence: CASSDRPRNIQYF.

This chain links TRBV5-1 with TRBJ2-7; absent DNA, TCRdb's TRBD1 call cannot be checked. CDR1 is SGHRS and CDR2 is YFSETQ in the germline V gene. The CDR3 runs to 16 residues. CDR3 residues: CASSLSEGVGQNEQYF.